This T cell receptor (beta chain) was captured in a study of cytomegalovirus exposure and HLA in healthy donors (dated by TCRdb to 2017 to 2019). As for the study more broadly: An earlier analysis of some 600 of the donors reported approximately 300 Gb of sequence data and around 120 million unique TCR beta sequences obtained from about 170 million T cells. Among 398 genotyped donors of the cohort, an average of around 240,000 unique TCR beta nucleotide sequences were sequenced per donor, 15% to 20% of them non-productive. Among the 398 genotyped donors, around 81% belonged to the genetic ancestry cluster associated with self-reported Caucasian donors. To decide whether each TCR beta V gene segment behaved as functional or pseudogenic, an earlier analysis of over 500 of the donors relied on high-throughput TCR beta sequencing. All discovery cohort repertoires had been generated using a single sequencing platform. To predict cytomegalovirus infection status, the study combined high-throughput TCR immunosequencing, statistical association of individual TCRs with disease status, and machine learning. Genome-wide SNP genotypes for about 60% of the roughly 700 donors were used in a later genetic analysis, which treated that subset as a discovery cohort. Rather than drawing on any new phenotypic data, the later analysis identified candidate immune exposures from TCR beta sequences and the way those sequences occurred across donors. HLA typing covered class I and class II loci at four-digit resolution. To study patterns of TCR occurrence, a later analysis re-analyzed previously published TCR beta repertoires from 700 or so donors and added high-resolution HLA genotyping. About 310 gigabases of sequencing data and 80 million or so unique TCR sequences were included in an early release covering about 600 HLA-typed donors. Four to six DR-DQ haplotypes were handled as single units for association and clustering, since linkage in the cohort was strong. Donor age, sex, ethnicity and CMV serostatus were compiled alongside the repertoire data. Typing coverage varied by locus: roughly 629-640 donors for A, B, C, DRB1 and DQB1; 500 to 550 for DQA1; 606 for DPA1; fewer than 480 for DPB1. Besides the first cohort of around 670 subjects, a separate validation cohort made up of 120 different subjects was used. The study used immunosequencing to profile the T cell repertoires of approximately 630 subjects and linked those repertoires to cytomegalovirus serostatus. The study aimed to test whether cataloging public T cell receptors could reveal signatures of past pathogen exposure.

The receptor library was made with the immunoSEQ multiplex PCR assay. For the multiplex PCR, a mixture combining 60 forward primers for TCR Vbeta segments and 13 reverse primers for TCR Jbeta segments was used. The CDR3 region of rearranged TCR beta genes was amplified from genomic DNA by a multiplex PCR assay. On the Illumina HiSeq System, the amplified TCR beta libraries were sequenced as 87-base-pair reads. On the study's bioinformatics: Across the 700 or so repertoires, a later analysis counted approximately 75 million unique TCR beta chains, 9.5 million to 12 million of which were shared by at least two donors. Raw reads were error-corrected and collapsed into unique sequences with a nearest-neighbor algorithm that merged closely related sequences to remove PCR and sequencing errors. CDR3 sequences were aligned to IMGT reference sequences to assign V, D and J gene segments. For a sequence to be retained, a match of at least six nucleotides was required to both a V gene segment and a J gene segment. A rearrangement was called productive if the CDR3 had no stop codons and remained in frame with V and J, and every other rearrangement was called non-productive. CDR3 was defined according to IMGT convention as the region running from the second conserved V-encoded cysteine to the conserved J-encoded phenylalanine. The earlier analysis of about 620 of the donors excluded sequences that lacked an unambiguous match to a single V gene segment. An earlier analysis of 450 to 650 of the donors called V segments functional above 56.7% productive rearrangements and segregating when the between-donor standard deviation exceeded 5%. A statistical classification framework was developed to diagnose cytomegalovirus status using the catalog of TCR beta chain sequences. A later analysis assigned V and J genes by comparing TCR nucleotide sequences with IMGT/GENE-DB human TR gene sequences. A later analysis assigned CDR3 sequences and most-parsimonious VDJ recombination scenarios with the TCRdist pipeline. In a later analysis, each TCR beta chain was defined by its CDR3 amino acid sequence together with its V-gene family, and reads without a unique V-gene family were excluded. A later analysis removed 450 to 600 highly shared, low-generation-probability nucleotide sequences to deal with suspected cross-contamination and a sequencing artifact. A later analysis calculated a clonal expansion index for each public chain from normalized within-repertoire ranks of inferred template counts. In a later analysis, generation probabilities were computed using a VDJ recombination model fitted to out-of-frame rearrangements, and the results were checked against IGoR. In a later analysis, hypergeometric tests were used to score TCR-TCR, TCR-HLA and TCR-CMV co-occurrence, with a repertoire-size bias correction applied to TCR pairs. To estimate false discovery rates, a later analysis permuted the HLA or CMV assignments 20 times. In a later analysis, co-occurring TCRs were grouped using DBSCAN, and TCRdist sequence similarity was added for clustering within HLA-allele-positive subsets. Co-occurrence clustering excluded repertoires with fewer than 30,000 or more than 120,000 public chains, plus five with anomalous nucleotide sharing. Here the immuneACCESS table is served through TCRdb, limited to in-frame sequences with V and J called. Missing clones are a known gap in these copies; in checked studies unresolved V genes cover under half, and the rest lacks a known reason. Clone size and V and J calls were adopted from that table, with D and trimming inferred from the DNA. This sample's table carries 55,000 to 85,000 clones. The leading ten clones occupy roughly 2.3% of the sample.

The cohort comprised under 700 healthy bone marrow donors. All cohort members were sampled while nominally healthy, although unrecorded immune exposures were likely present. The donor was CMV seropositive and belonged to the group of around 300 seropositive cohort members. Each donor provided a peripheral blood sample, and peripheral blood mononuclear cells were used for TCR beta sequencing. Genomic DNA was extracted from the blood cell samples with the Qiagen DNeasy Blood Extraction Kit. Findings and caveats that apply to the study as a whole: A later analysis found that HLA-associated TCR beta chains were more clonally expanded and had lower generation probabilities than equally common non-associated chains. A later analysis associated approximately 17,000 TCR beta sequences with specific HLA alleles at a false discovery rate of 0.05. According to the authors, the approach could potentially be generalized to other disease states and immunological phenotypes. Most TCR sequences were seen in very few donors, while some public TCRs were found in many individuals. In a later analysis, the rate of TCR association differed among HLA loci, with DRB1 alleles having the most associated TCRs and HLA-C alleles having the fewest. In a later analysis, several top co-occurrence clusters were reported to appear linked to parvovirus B19, influenza, CMV and Epstein-Barr virus. A further reported finding was that TCR beta sequences accurately predicted the HLA-A and HLA-B alleles for most subjects in the first cohort. In both the original and validation cohorts, the classifier was reported to diagnose cytomegalovirus status with high specificity and sensitivity. A few of the identified cytomegalovirus-associated TCR beta chains were confirmed in vitro to be specific for cytomegalovirus antigens. The earlier analysis of approximately 590 of the donors excluded 15 to 20 rarely observed V segments, including chromosome 9 orphons, because counts were too low. V-gene and J-gene trimming of TCR beta chains was associated with a missense DCLRE1C variant in a later genetic analysis, and the association was replicated in an independent cohort. The sequencing pipeline was judged likely to have produced a cluster of highly shared sequence variants as a technical artifact. Roughly uniform sequencing depth across donors was assumed in presence/absence analyses, although this assumption may not hold. A later genetic analysis reported fewer N-insertions in productive TCRs among donors in an Asian-associated ancestry cluster than the roughly 700-donor mean. In the study, approximately 160 TCR beta chains were listed as associated with cytomegalovirus. Linkage disequilibrium might explain the correlated functional status among segregating V segments, but an unknown experimental factor could not be ruled out. When HLA alleles, especially DR and DQ, strongly co-occurred, attributing TCR associations to individual alleles was difficult. The cohort was sequenced for TCR beta chains only, and without alpha or paired-chain data the features that could be detected were limited. For the cohort, immune exposure information was limited to CMV serostatus. Because some donors lacked HLA typing at each locus, the association tests relied only on the typed subset. In an earlier analysis of roughly 560 of the donors, most TCR beta V segments were observed in productive rearrangements about 87% or about 30% of the time, broadly matching IMGT annotations. A later analysis found that most CMV-associated TCR beta chains appeared HLA-restricted, with HLA associations seemingly driven largely by CMV exposure.

In the case of this clone: Its specific antigen is unknown.

Material for sequencing was PBMCs. This sequence originates from a female donor in good health and CMV-seropositive.

The CDR3 loop reads CASSSLRGGTQYF. The bases are TGTGCCAGCAGTTCCCTTCGGGGGGGGACGCAGTATTTT. In this chain, TRBV6-5 is recombined with TRBJ2-3; a stretch of 8 junction bases matches TRBD2. Reading the germline V gene gives CDR1 MNHEY and CDR2 SVGAGI. From the cysteine up to the phenylalanine, the CDR3 has a length of 13 residues. Only the CDR3 region is kept as DNA, spanning 39 bases read in frame from base 1. Relative to germline, V is missing 4 bases and J is missing 9 bases, with 6 bases of the junction outside any gene match.